Shown below are 28 T cell receptor beta chains from a single sample sequenced in a study of cytomegalovirus exposure and HLA in healthy donors. This PCR relied on a set of 60 Vbeta primers and 13 Jbeta primers. Produced via immunoSEQ multiplex PCR; TCRdb's table is partial and in-frame only. The sample lists around 200,000 clones; around 83% were seen once. Sequencing was done on a sample of PBMCs. The receptors were sampled from a woman aged 45 to 65 in good health and CMV-seropositive.

This clone was observed once. J is TRBJ1-2 and V is TRBV4-1; no firm D call. V was cut by 3 bases and J by 6 bases, with 11 bases left in between. Germline V gene sequence: CDR1 MGHRA, CDR2 YSYEKL. The CDR3 is 13 amino acids. The CDR3 spells CASSHLSSHGYTF. The CDR3 nucleotides are TGCGCCAGCAGCCACCTCTCGAGTCATGGCTACACCTTC.

V and J are TRBV29-1 and TRBJ1-2; 9 bases are shared with TRBD1. The CDR3 is 12 amino acids. Germline V CDR1 and CDR2: SQVTM, ANQGSEA. J was trimmed by 8 bases and V by 7 bases; bases with no gene match: 8. CDR3 bases: TGCAGCGGATCGACAGGGGGAGAAGGCTACACCTTC. Translating gives CSGSTGGEGYTF.

The genes are TRBV9 and TRBJ2-1, with D tentatively TRBD2 (6 bases). The CDR3 runs to 15 residues. Germline V gene lookup returns CDR1 SGDLS and CDR2 YYNGEE. Trimming took 0 bases from V and 7 from J, leaving 14 bases between them. CDR3 loop: CASSVELASWNEQFF. CDR3 in DNA: TGTGCCAGCAGCGTAGAACTAGCCTCTTGGAATGAGCAGTTCTTC.

The V and J genes are TRBV11-2 and TRBJ2-7; TRBD1 aligns across 9 bases. CDR3 length equals 14 residues. The germline gives CDR1 SGHAT, CDR2 FQNNGV. V was clipped by 4 bases and J by 6 bases; unmatched bases: 7. The CDR3 DNA follows: TGTGCCAGCAGCTCGAACAGGGGGCTCGGCGAGCAGTACTTC. Protein: CASSSNRGLGEQYF.

J is TRBJ1-5 and V is TRBV18, with 9 bases identical to TRBD1. V was clipped by 4 bases and J by 2 bases; unmatched bases: 3. The CDR3 contains 15 residues. Germline V gene data show CDR1 as KGHSH and CDR2 as LQKENI. In DNA form, the CDR3 reads TGTGCCAGCTCACAGGACAGGGGTGGCAATCAGCCCCAGCATTTT. Amino acids: CASSQDRGGNQPQHF.

V gene TRBV19 combines with J gene TRBJ1-4; 9 bases map to TRBD1. CDR1 and CDR2 from the germline V gene are LNHDA and SQIVND (reference sequence). This CDR3 is built from 14 residues. V dropped 6 bases and J dropped 10; count of bases not matched to a gene: 9. The CDR3 DNA reads as TGTGCCAGTAGGCGACAGGGGGGCGCAGGAAAACTGTTTTTT. Translated, it gives CASRRQGGAGKLFF.

This sequence joins TRBV18 and TRBJ1-1; D is possibly TRBD1 (5 bases). With 4 bases removed from V and 0 bases from J, the gap between germline ends came to 9 bases. CDR1 KGHSH and CDR2 LQKENI come from the germline V gene. The CDR3 has 14 residues. The CDR3 nucleotides read TGTGCCAGCTCACTTGACAGCATGAACACTGAAGCTTTCTTT. The encoded protein is CASSLDSMNTEAFF.

In regard to this clone: Its ends do not fully match the called genes, so a read error is possible. The chain couples TRBV5-6 to TRBJ2-7, with 8 bases aligning to TRBD1. CDR1 SGHDT and CDR2 YYEEEE come from the germline V gene. The CDR3 sequence is 15 residues long. As DNA, the CDR3 is TGTGTCAGCAGGAAAACCGGGACAGGACGCTACGAGCAGTACTTC. Protein: CVSRKTGTGRYEQYF.

This clone was picked up a small number of times. The CDR3, as DNA: TGCGCCAGCAGCCCGGGGACAGGCGGGTACAATGAGCAGTTCTTC. Residues: CASSPGTGGYNEQFF. The rearrangement joins TRBV5-1 to TRBJ2-1, with 8 bases that match TRBD1. The CDR3 extends over 15 amino acids. CDR1 is SGHRS, CDR2 YFSETQ, per germline. The junction had 7 bases not matched to a gene; V was cut back by 4 bases and J by 4 bases.

J is TRBJ1-1 and V is TRBV29-1; D remains unclear. CDR1 and CDR2 from the germline V gene are SQVTM and ANQGSEA. V lost 5 bases and J lost 5, with 12 bases in between. CDR3 length: 12 amino acids. The DNA for the CDR3 is TGCAGCGTTATTGGGCGCGCAACTGAAGCTTTCTTT. This codes for CSVIGRATEAFF.

The gene calls are TRBV5-4 and TRBJ1-2, with 9 bases identical to TRBD1. The V and J ends lost 5 bases and 7 bases, in that order; junction bases with no gene match: 6. The CDR3 totals 13 residues. Germline-derived CDR1 and CDR2 are SGHNT and YYREEE (reference sequence). The CDR3 sequence is CASRRTGAGGYTF. The CDR3 DNA reads TGTGCCAGCAGGCGGACAGGGGCGGGTGGCTACACCTTC.

This sequence joins TRBV28 and TRBJ1-1; D gene uncertain. V was pared by 7 bases and J by 0 bases, with 6 bases between. This CDR3 spans 12 amino acids. Germline V gene lookup returns CDR1 MDHEN and CDR2 SYDVKM. Here the CDR3 DNA reads TGTGCCAGCACCGTTATGAACACTGAAGCTTTCTTT. Amino acid sequence: CASTVMNTEAFF.

The chain is built from TRBV30 and TRBJ1-4; TRBD1 agrees at 7 bases. The germline V gene has CDR1 GTSNPN and CDR2 SVGIG (reference sequence). The J segment lost 3 bases and the V segment lost 1 base, leaving 5 bases of the junction unmatched. The CDR3 is made up of 15 amino acids. Here the CDR3 reads CAWSAHRGSNEKLFF. The CDR3 DNA reads as TGTGCCTGGAGTGCGCACAGGGGTTCTAATGAAAAACTGTTTTTT.

The CDR3 loop is CASSSGTGGVQPQHF. Here the CDR3 DNA reads TGTGCCAGCAGCTCCGGGACAGGGGGCGTTCAGCCCCAGCATTTT. This chain links TRBV6-1 with TRBJ1-5; 12 positions agree with TRBD1. Per germline, CDR1 MNHNS and CDR2 SASEGT. The CDR3 loop spans 15 amino acids. V gave up 6 bases and J gave up 6 bases; unmatched junction bases: 6.

Here the CDR3 reads CASSPSLGATNEKLFF. Written as DNA, the CDR3 is TGTGCCAGCAGCCCCTCACTCGGGGCAACTAATGAAAAACTGTTTTTT. The gene calls are TRBV5-6 and TRBJ1-4; the D is unclear. CDR1 is SGHDT and CDR2 is YYEEEE in the germline V gene. Trimming took 4 bases from V and 0 from J, leaving 13 bases between them. The CDR3 totals 16 residues.

The chain has TRBV18 and TRBJ2-5, with 9 bases identical to TRBD1. Unmatched junction bases numbered 0, after V lost 2 bases and J lost 5 bases. Germline-derived CDR1 and CDR2 are KGHSH and LQKENI. The CDR3 loop spans 13 amino acids. The CDR3 loop is CASSPGTGETQYF. Written as DNA, the CDR3 is TGTGCCAGCTCACCAGGGACAGGGGAGACCCAGTACTTC.

As to this clone: This same CDR3 is encoded by further DNA sequences in the sample. This chain uses TRBV28 with TRBJ1-3; D unclear. This CDR3 has 14 residues. V was clipped by 5 bases and J by 0 bases, with 8 bases between them. CDR1 is MDHEN and CDR2 is SYDVKM in the germline V gene. CDR3 sequence (DNA): TGTGCCAGCAGTCTCCGGTCCTCTGGAAACACCATATATTTT. Translation gives CASSLRSSGNTIYF.

A single count supports this clone. V usage is TRBV7-3 and J usage is TRBJ2-1, with 8 positions matching TRBD2. CDR1 is SGHTA and CDR2 is FQGTGA in the germline V gene. This CDR3 is built from 17 residues. Trimming took 5 bases from V and 7 from J; bases not matched to a gene: 16. CDR3 in amino acids: CASSPSTSGGLMNEQFF. The CDR3 DNA reads TGTGCCAGCAGCCCCTCCACTTCGGGGGGGTTAATGAATGAGCAGTTCTTC.

The rearrangement joins TRBV19 to TRBJ1-5, with 10 nucleotides matching TRBD1. CDR3 length: 15 amino acids. Trimming at V came to 6 bases and at J to 4 bases, leaving 6 bases not matched to a gene. CDR1 is LNHDA, CDR2 SQIVND, per germline (reference sequence). The DNA for the CDR3 is TGTGCCAGTAGCAGACAGGGGGCGGTGAATCAGCCCCAGCATTTT. It yields the protein CASSRQGAVNQPQHF.

The chain is built from TRBV5-1 and TRBJ2-4, with 13 bases lining up with TRBD2. The CDR3 runs to 16 residues. Looked up from germline, CDR1 is SGHRS and CDR2 is YFSETQ. V lost 4 bases to trimming and J lost 6 bases; unmatched junction nucleotides: 7. DNA for the CDR3: TGCGCCAGCAGCATAGGACTAGCGGGGGCTGGAAACATTCAGTACTTC. Translation: CASSIGLAGAGNIQYF.

This clone was detected once. The chain has TRBV4-2 and TRBJ1-3; D might be TRBD1 (5 bases). V dropped 0 bases and J dropped 4 bases, with 10 bases sitting between them. This CDR3 is built from 15 residues. Germline loops: CDR1 LGHNA, CDR2 YNFKEQ. CDR3 nucleotide sequence: TGTGCCAGCAGCCAAGATGGAAGGGGCGGAAACACCATATATTTT. It encodes CASSQDGRGGNTIYF.

The CDR3 DNA reads TGTGCCAGCAGCCGGGAGACAGGGGGCACAGATACGCAGTATTTT. It encodes CASSRETGGTDTQYF. The chain joins TRBV4-2 to TRBJ2-3; 8 bases align to TRBD1. Per germline, CDR1 LGHNA and CDR2 YNFKEQ. This CDR3 is built from 15 residues. Germline trimming cut 4 bases from V and 1 base from J; bases unmatched to any gene: 4.

This sequence joins TRBV4-1 and TRBJ2-3; possible D gene TRBD2, 5 bases. The CDR3 is made up of 15 amino acids. Germline CDR1 MGHRA, CDR2 YSYEKL. Trimming left V 1 base short and J 7 bases short, with 15 bases between. This chain's CDR3 is CASSQGTVGGHTQYF. The CDR3 DNA is TGCGCCAGCAGCCAAGGAACCGTAGGAGGCCATACGCAGTATTTT.

This sequence joins TRBV7-3 and TRBJ2-2; the match to TRBD2 covers 7 bases. Germline V lookup: CDR1 SGHTA, CDR2 FQGTGA. The junction had 8 bases not matched to a gene; V was cut back by 5 bases and J by 5 bases. The CDR3 loop spans 15 amino acids. CDR3 loop: CASSPNGEGTGELFF. CDR3 DNA: TGTGCCAGCAGCCCGAATGGGGAGGGTACCGGGGAGCTGTTTTTT.

The chain recombines TRBV5-1 with TRBJ2-5, with 11 bases aligning to TRBD1. The CDR3 runs 15 residues. V gave up 4 bases and J gave up 5 bases; unmatched junction bases: 7. Looked up from germline, CDR1 is SGHRS and CDR2 is YFSETQ. CDR3 bases: TGCGCCAGCAGCCCAAGGACAGGGGGCGAGGAGACCCAGTACTTC. Translated, it gives CASSPRTGGEETQYF.

This clone has a handful of counts. The gene calls are TRBV5-1 and TRBJ1-3; 7 bases match TRBD1. V dropped 2 bases and J dropped 0; count of bases not matched to a gene: 2. In germline, CDR1 is SGHRS, CDR2 YFSETQ. CDR3 size: 15 residues. DNA for the CDR3: TGCGCCAGCAGCTTAACAGGGGTCTCTGGAAACACCATATATTTT. Translated, it gives CASSLTGVSGNTIYF.

The CDR3 sequence: CASSLAGTGGLTEAFF. The CDR3 DNA sequence: TGCGCCAGCAGCTTGGCCGGGACAGGGGGCCTCACTGAAGCTTTCTTT. V usage is TRBV5-1 and J usage is TRBJ1-1; 12 bases line up with TRBD1. The CDR3 runs to 16 residues. Germline loops: CDR1 SGHRS, CDR2 YFSETQ. J lost 4 bases, V lost 0 bases, and 4 bases had no gene match.

The V and J genes are TRBV5-1 and TRBJ1-2, with 9 bases identical to TRBD1. CDR3 size: 14 residues. The ends lost 4 bases at V and 8 bases at J; junction bases unmatched: 9. In germline, CDR1 is SGHRS, CDR2 YFSETQ. DNA for the CDR3: TGCGCCAGCAGCGCCCAACAGGGGGCTCTCGGCTACACCTTC. It is translated as CASSAQQGALGYTF.